Below, one TCR beta chain is given with its context. The data belong to a study of T cell responses to AZD1222 COVID-19 vaccine. TCRdb's copy holds only in-frame clones and misses some; the assay was immunoSEQ multiplex PCR. The data hold 120,000 to 150,000 clones, with roughly 91% observed a single time. J gave up 7 bases and V 4 bases, and 15 bases lay outside the gene matches. Per the germline V gene, CDR1 is LNHDA and CDR2 is SQIVND (reference sequence). This CDR3 is 18 amino acids long. The sample here was peripheral blood, taken 28 days after the second AZD1222 dose. The clonotype originates from an adult who received the AZD1222 COVID-19 vaccine. The chain joins TRBV19 to TRBJ1-5, with TRBD1 matching 11 bases. As DNA, the CDR3 is TGTGCCAGTAGTAGACGGACAGGGGGCGAAGTACGGGGACAGCCCCAGCATTTT. This sequence encodes CASSRRTGGEVRGQPQHF.